This TCR beta chain emerged from a study of OX40 agonist ivuxolimab in advanced cancers. Whole-study context: Under the entry rules, prior anti-PD-1, anti-PD-L1 or anti-CTLA-4 therapy was allowed, and around 36% had some. Whole-study results and caveats: More expanded clones were found, on average, in CD8+ than in CD4+ T cells. Certain nonresponders likewise exhibited a low normalized T-cell clonal expansion.

A remark on this clone: Its specificity is not known.

Clones were sequenced by immunoSEQ multiplex PCR, and TCRdb holds only the in-frame ones, with some missing. The sample holds around 55,000 clones, more than 65% seen once. Patients were ruled out by autoimmune disease history or systemic immunosuppression. Germline V lookup: CDR1 SNHLY, CDR2 FYNNEI. Losses at the gene ends were 0 bases for V and 5 bases for J; bases not matched to a gene: 0. This CDR3 has 13 amino acids. This specimen consisted of CD4+ or CD8+ T cells sorted from blood, obtained in a trial of the OX40 agonist ivuxolimab. The chain recombines TRBV2 with TRBJ1-1, with TRBD1 matching 7 bases. The receptor was derived from an adult with an advanced solid tumor such as melanoma, head and neck, liver or kidney cancer. The CDR3 nucleotides are TGTGCCAGCAGTGAAGCCAGGGGGACTGAAGCTTTCTTT. The encoded protein is CASSEARGTEAFF.